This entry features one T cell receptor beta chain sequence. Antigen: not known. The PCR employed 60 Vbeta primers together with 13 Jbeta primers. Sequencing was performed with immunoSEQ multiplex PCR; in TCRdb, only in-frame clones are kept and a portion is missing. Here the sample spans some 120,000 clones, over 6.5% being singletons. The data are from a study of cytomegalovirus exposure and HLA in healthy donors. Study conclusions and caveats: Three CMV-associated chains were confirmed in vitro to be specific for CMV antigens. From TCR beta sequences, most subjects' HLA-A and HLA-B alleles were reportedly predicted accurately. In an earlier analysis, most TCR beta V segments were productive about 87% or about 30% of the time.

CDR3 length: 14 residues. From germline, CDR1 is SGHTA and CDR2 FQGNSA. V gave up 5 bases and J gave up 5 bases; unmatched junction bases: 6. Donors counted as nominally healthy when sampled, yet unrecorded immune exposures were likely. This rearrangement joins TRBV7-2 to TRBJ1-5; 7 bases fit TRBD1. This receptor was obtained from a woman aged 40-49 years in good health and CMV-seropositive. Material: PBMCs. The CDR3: CASSRDRFYQPQHF. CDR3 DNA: TGTGCCAGCAGCCGGGACAGATTCTATCAGCCCCAGCATTTT. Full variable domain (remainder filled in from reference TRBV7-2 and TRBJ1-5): GAGVSQSPSNKVTEKGKDVELRCDPISGHTALYWYRQSLGQGLEFLIYFQGNSAPDKSGLPSDRFSAERTGGSVSTLTIQRTQQEDSAVYLCASSRDRFYQPQHFGDGTRLSIL.